This entry is about one TCR beta chain. J was trimmed by 2 bases and V by 3 bases; bases with no gene match: 7. The CDR3 loop spans 15 amino acids. CDR1 is KGHSH, CDR2 LQKENI, per germline. Generated by immunoSEQ multiplex PCR, the TCRdb table keeps only in-frame clones and is missing some. The repertoire has 65,000 to 75,000 clones, more than 75% of them found once; the top ten carry roughly 2%. The record originates from a study of OX40 agonist ivuxolimab in advanced cancers. The receptor was derived from an adult with an advanced solid tumor such as melanoma, head and neck, liver or kidney cancer. The source was CD4+ or CD8+ T cells sorted from blood, collected in a trial of the OX40 agonist ivuxolimab. The J gene is TRBJ2-7, the V gene TRBV18; 7 nucleotides line up with TRBD1. CDR3 sequence reads: CASSPGAGGPYEQYF. As DNA, the CDR3 is TGTGCCAGCTCACCCGGGGCAGGGGGACCCTACGAGCAGTACTTC.